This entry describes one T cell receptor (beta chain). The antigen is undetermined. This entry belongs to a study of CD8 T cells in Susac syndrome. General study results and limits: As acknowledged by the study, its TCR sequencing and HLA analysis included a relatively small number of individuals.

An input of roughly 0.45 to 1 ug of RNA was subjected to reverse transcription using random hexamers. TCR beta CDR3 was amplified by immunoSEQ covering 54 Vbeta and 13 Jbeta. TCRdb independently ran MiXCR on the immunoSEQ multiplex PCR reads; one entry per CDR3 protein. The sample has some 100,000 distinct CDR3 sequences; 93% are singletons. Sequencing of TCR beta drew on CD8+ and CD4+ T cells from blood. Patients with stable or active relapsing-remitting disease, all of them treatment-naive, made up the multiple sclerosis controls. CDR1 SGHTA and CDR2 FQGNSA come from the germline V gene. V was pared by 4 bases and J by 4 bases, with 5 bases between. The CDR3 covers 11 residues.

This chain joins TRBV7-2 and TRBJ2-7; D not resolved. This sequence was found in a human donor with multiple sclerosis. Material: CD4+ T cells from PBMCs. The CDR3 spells CASSSQYEQYF. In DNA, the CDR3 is TGTGCCAGCAGCTCCCAGTACGAGCAGTACTTC.